Listed below are T cell receptor beta chains from one sample, sequenced in a study of CD8+CD57+ T cells in acquired aplastic anemia. From the reads, TCRdb called clonotypes with MiXCR, one entry per CDR3 protein. This table has 150,000 to 200,000 distinct CDR3 sequences, about 64% appearing once. The sequenced material came from sorted CD4+, CD8+, or CD8+CD57+ T cells (not recorded which) from PBMCs. Every receptor here comes from a human donor in good health. The CDR3 runs from the conserved cysteine through the conserved F or W. D genes are given only for firm matches. Size is stated for part of the rows, as once, few or many counts, or as a class when the clone is expanded.

v_gene,abundance,j_gene,d_gene,CDR3nt,CDR3aa
TRBV7-6,once,TRBJ1-2,TRBD1,TGTGCCAGCAGCTTGACTGATACAGGGGTCTATGGCTACACCTTC,CASSLTDTGVYGYTF
TRBV2,once,TRBJ1-6,TRBD1,TGTGCCAGCAGCCGGACAGGGGTGAATAATTCACCCCTCCACTTT,CASSRTGVNNSPLHF
TRBV24-1,once,TRBJ1-5,-,TGTGCCACCAGTGATGTAATGATAAACAATGAGCCCCAGCATTTT,CATSDVMINNEPQHF
TRBV11-2,many,TRBJ1-5,-,TGTGCCAGCAGCTTAGGACCTAATCAGCCCCAGCATTTT,CASSLGPNQPQHF
TRBV20-1,many,TRBJ2-7,TRBD1,TGCAGTGCCACTCCGACAGGGGTCTCCTACGAGCAGTACTTC,CSATPTGVSYEQYF
TRBV25-1,-,TRBJ2-3,TRBD1,TGTGCCAGCAGTGCAGGGGGCGGCACAGATACGCAGTATTTT,CASSAGGGTDTQYF
TRBV19,many,TRBJ1-1,-,TGTGCCAGTAGTATCCGGGGATTTGAAGCTTTCTTT,CASSIRGFEAFF
TRBV2,once,TRBJ1-1,TRBD1,TGTGCCAGCAGTGCCGACGGGACAGGGCTCACTGAAGCTTTCTTT,CASSADGTGLTEAFF
TRBV20-1,many,TRBJ2-1,TRBD1,TGCAGTGCCACCGGGACAGGGACGGTTGACAATGAGCAGTTCTTC,CSATGTGTVDNEQFF
TRBV2,-,TRBJ1-3,-,TGTGCCAGCAAAGAACTAAACACCATATATTTT,CASKELNTIYF
TRBV13,-,TRBJ2-1,TRBD2,TGTGCCAGCGCTAGCGGGAGTCAGTACAATGAGCAGTTCTTC,CASASGSQYNEQFF
TRBV2,-,TRBJ1-6,TRBD1,TGTGCCAGCAGGCCCACAGGGGTTAATTCACCCCTCCACTTT,CASRPTGVNSPLHF
TRBV18,-,TRBJ2-5,-,TGTGCCAGCTCACCGGGGTACAGTGGGAGCGGAGAGACCCAGTACTTC,CASSPGYSGSGETQYF
TRBV6-2/TRBV6-3,few,TRBJ2-3,-,TGTGCCAGCAGGAAAGGGACTGATCCTCTTACAGATACGCAGTATTTT,CASRKGTDPLTDTQYF
TRBV20-1,-,TRBJ2-7,-,TGCAGTGCTTTCGTCCTCCCCAGCTCCTACGAGCAGTACTTC,CSAFVLPSSYEQYF
TRBV15,-,TRBJ2-5,-,TGTGCCACCAGCCCCGATCAGGGGAGGGAGACCCAGTACTTC,CATSPDQGRETQYF
TRBV25-1,few,TRBJ1-1,-,TGTGCCAGCAGTGAATCGTGGAACACTGAAGCTTTCTTT,CASSESWNTEAFF
TRBV9,few,TRBJ1-1,TRBD1,TGTGCCAGCACCAGCGGACAGGGGAACACTGAAGCTTTCTTT,CASTSGQGNTEAFF
TRBV6-1,-,TRBJ1-5,-,TGTGCCAGCAGTGGTCAGGAGGGTCAGCCCCAGCATTTT,CASSGQEGQPQHF
TRBV29-1,-,TRBJ2-5,-,TGCAGCGTTGAAGTCCAGGGTGGCCAAGAGACCCAGTACTTC,CSVEVQGGQETQYF
TRBV4-1,many,TRBJ2-5,-,TGCGCCAGCAGCCAAGAGGGGGCACTAGCAGAGACCCAGTACTTC,CASSQEGALAETQYF
TRBV7-6,few,TRBJ1-1,-,TGTGCCAGCGGTCTCACCGACAGGAATACTGAAGCTTTCTTT,CASGLTDRNTEAFF
TRBV28,-,TRBJ2-5,TRBD1,TGTGCCAGCAGCCCAGGTGCGAGACAGGGAAAGAGGGATACCCAGTACTTC,CASSPGARQGKRDTQYF
TRBV12-3/TRBV12-4,-,TRBJ2-1,-,TGTGCCAGCAGGCCCTTACGGGAAGAGCAGTTCTTC,CASRPLREEQFF
TRBV7-3,once,TRBJ2-3,TRBD2,TGTGCCAGCAGCCCGATAGCCGGGACTAGCGGGGGGACAGACACAGATACGCAGTATTTT,CASSPIAGTSGGTDTDTQYF